A single sample gave rise to the 5 T cell receptor beta chains below, sequenced in a study of T cell changes during pregnancy in multiple sclerosis. Repertoires were generated with immunoSEQ multiplex PCR, while TCRdb's copy carries only in-frame clones and drops some. The sample consists of 35,000 to 50,000 clones, around 89% of them appearing once. The input for sequencing was CD4+ T cells from peripheral blood mononuclear cells, taken in the second trimester of pregnancy. The receptors were sampled from a female donor with multiple sclerosis, enrolled in a pregnancy study.

The rearrangement links TRBV5-1 to TRBJ2-5, with D possibly matching TRBD1 (7 bases). CDR3 size: 15 residues. Trimming stripped 0 bases from V and 5 bases from J, with 14 bases between. The germline gives CDR1 SGHRS, CDR2 YFSETQ. The CDR3 coding sequence is TGCGCCAGCAGCTTGGGTGGAGGGGGCTCTGAGACCCAGTACTTC. Translation: CASSLGGGGSETQYF.

V gene TRBV12-5 combines with J gene TRBJ2-1; 8 nucleotides match TRBD2. V shed 7 bases and J 8 bases; nucleotides not matched to a gene: 10. This CDR3 is built from 14 residues. From germline, CDR1 is LGHNT and CDR2 FRNRAP. The CDR3 loop reads CASAREGGRDEQFF. The CDR3 coding sequence is TGTGCTAGTGCCCGGGAGGGCGGCAGGGATGAGCAGTTCTTC.

The chain carries TRBV2 and TRBJ2-7, with 12 positions matching TRBD1. After removal of 6 bases from V and 3 bases from J, the junction contained 9 bases not matched to a gene. From germline, CDR1 is SNHLY and CDR2 FYNNEI. CDR3 length equals 16 residues. In DNA, the CDR3 is TGTGCCAGCAGAAGAACCGGGACAGGGGGCCGCTACGAGCAGTACTTC. It translates to CASRRTGTGGRYEQYF.

V and J are TRBV5-1 and TRBJ1-2, with TRBD1 as a possible D gene (5 bases). Germline CDR1 and CDR2: SGHRS and YFSETQ. V was pared by 2 bases and J by 8 bases, with 13 bases between. The CDR3 totals 13 residues. CDR3 loop: CASSFNSGDGYTF. The CDR3, as DNA: TGCGCCAGCAGCTTTAATAGCGGGGACGGCTACACCTTC.

CDR3 sequence (DNA): TGTGCCAGCAAAGTCCCGGACAGAGGCAATCAGCCCCAGCATTTT. Amino acids: CASKVPDRGNQPQHF. The chain recombines TRBV28 with TRBJ1-5; the D gene is possibly TRBD1 (6 bases). This CDR3 has 15 amino acids. From germline, CDR1 is MDHEN and CDR2 SYDVKM. Trimming pared 7 bases from V and 2 bases from J, leaving 15 bases between.